The 21 T cell receptor beta chains reported below all come from one sample, sequenced in a study of CD8 T cells in Susac syndrome (dated by TCRdb to the late 2010s). The library was built by means of the immunoSEQ multiplex PCR assay. RNA was extracted using the RNeasy kit, and roughly 0.45 to 1 microgram was reverse transcribed with random hexamers. TCRdb applied fastp at Q25 and MiXCR to the public reads, then kept only in-frame beta chains. Duplicate CDR3 protein sequences are folded into a single record with the most common DNA and genes. This sample is represented by about 400,000 distinct CDR3 sequences; 85% to 90% of them were singletons. Clones ranked in the top ten supply approximately 0.11% of the sample. Sequenced input: CD8+ T cells from PBMCs. The receptors here all came from a human donor with multiple sclerosis.

This rearrangement joins TRBV7-9 to TRBJ2-7; 11 nucleotides line up with TRBD1. Germline-derived CDR1 and CDR2 are SEHNR and FQNEAQ (reference sequence). CDR3 size: 15 residues. Unmatched junction bases numbered 10, after V lost 5 bases and J lost 7 bases. CDR3 coding DNA: TGTGCCAGCAGCCACCGAGGACAGGGGGCGCGTGAGCAGTACTTC. Translation: CASSHRGQGAREQYF.

This clonotype was seen more than once but under ten times. The V call is TRBV2, the J call TRBJ1-1; D unresolved. The V gene lost 2 bases and the J gene lost 1 base, with 14 bases spanning the gap. CDR1 SNHLY and CDR2 FYNNEI come from the germline V gene. The CDR3 extends over 16 amino acids. Here the CDR3 DNA reads TGTGCCAGCAGTGAATTTCGTGGAGGGCCGAACACTGAAGCTTTCTTT. Translating gives CASSEFRGGPNTEAFF.

This chain connects TRBV30 to TRBJ2-7, with 7 nucleotides matching TRBD1. Trimming cost V 6 bases and J 3 bases; bases outside gene matches: 8. The CDR3 covers 13 residues. Germline assignment: CDR1 GTSNPN and CDR2 SVGIG (reference sequence). CDR3 DNA sequence: TGTGCCTGCGGAACAGGGGACCGCTACGAGCAGTACTTC. Translating gives CACGTGDRYEQYF.

This clonotype was observed a few times. This chain joins TRBV6-1 and TRBJ2-5; TRBD1 might be the D (6 bases). With 6 bases removed from V and 0 bases from J, the gap between germline ends came to 14 bases. CDR3 length equals 15 residues. Looked up from germline, CDR1 is MNHNS and CDR2 is SASEGT. CDR3 in DNA: TGTGCCAGCAGCCCTAAAGGGGGATACCAAGAGACCCAGTACTTC. Residues: CASSPKGGYQETQYF.

The CDR3 bases are TGTGCCAGCAGTTACTCGAGTCCTTGGGGCGCGAACACCGGGGAGCTGTTTTTT. Translation: CASSYSSPWGANTGELFF. The V and J genes are TRBV6-5 and TRBJ2-2; tentatively, D is TRBD1 (5 bases). CDR3 size: 18 residues. Germline V gives CDR1 MNHEY, CDR2 SVGAGI. Trimming removed 0 bases at V and 0 bases at J, with 14 bases between.

In DNA form, the CDR3 reads TGTGCCAGCGGTTACAGGGTGAGGAACACTGAAGCTTTCTTT. This translates into CASGYRVRNTEAFF. The genes are TRBV12-3 or TRBV12-4 and TRBJ1-1; weak D call: TRBD1 (6 bases). With 8 bases removed from V and 1 base from J, the gap between germline ends came to 14 bases. CDR3 size: 14 residues.

The chain uses TRBV27 and TRBJ1-1; 7 bases fit TRBD1. There are 13 residues in the CDR3. V lost 8 bases and J lost 8; bases outside the gene matches: 11. Germline V lookup: CDR1 MNHEY, CDR2 SMNVEV (reference sequence). The CDR3 coding sequence is TGTGCCAGCCGCCCGGGCAGGGGGGCGGAAGCTTTCTTT. It codes for CASRPGRGAEAFF.

The chain uses TRBV19 and TRBJ2-1, with TRBD1 matching 7 bases. CDR1 is LNHDA and CDR2 is SQIVND in the germline V gene (reference sequence). CDR3 length equals 17 residues. The junction had 15 bases not matched to a gene; V was cut back by 3 bases and J by 7 bases. Here the CDR3 DNA reads TGTGCCAGTAGTATGGTCAGGGGGTCAACGCCCGGGAATGAGCAGTTCTTC. It encodes CASSMVRGSTPGNEQFF.

The chain has TRBV11-1 and TRBJ2-7, with 7 bases matching TRBD1. Germline trimming cut 7 bases from V and 5 bases from J; bases unmatched to any gene: 14. Germline V CDR1 and CDR2: SGHAT, FQDESV (reference sequence). The CDR3 is 15 residues long. CDR3 region: CASTPRVGGLNEQYF. CDR3 in DNA: TGTGCCAGCACCCCTAGGGTAGGGGGCCTCAACGAGCAGTACTTC. Drawing the rest from reference TRBV11-1 and TRBJ2-7, the complete variable domain is EAEVAQSPRYKITEKSQAVAFWCDPISGHATLYWYRQILGQGPELLVQFQDESVVDDSQLPKDRFSAERLKGVDSTLKIQPAELGDSAMYLCASTPRVGGLNEQYFGPGTRLTVT.

CDR3 protein: CASSLDVGEIYGYTF. Here the CDR3 DNA reads TGTGCCAGCAGCTTGGATGTCGGCGAGATCTATGGCTACACCTTC. The genes are TRBV5-8 and TRBJ1-2; no clear D gene. The V end was cut by 0 bases, the J end by 4 bases, with 13 bases between. CDR1 is SGHTS and CDR2 is YDEGEE in the germline V gene. This CDR3 is 15 amino acids long.

The genes are TRBV2 and TRBJ1-2; TRBD1 matches at 7 bases. There are 13 residues in the CDR3. The germline CDR1 and CDR2 sequences are SNHLY and FYNNEI. V lost 10 bases to trimming and J lost 4 bases; unmatched junction nucleotides: 9. CDR3 sequence: CATTMTGPYGYTF. The DNA for the CDR3 is TGTGCCACCACGATGACAGGGCCCTATGGCTACACCTTC.

The chain combines TRBV2 with TRBJ2-1, with 7 bases that match TRBD2. Trimming at V came to 11 bases and at J to 6 bases, leaving 13 bases not matched to a gene. Germline CDR1 and CDR2: SNHLY and FYNNEI. The CDR3 is 14 amino acids. The CDR3 sequence is CAWGGGRSPNEQFF. The CDR3 DNA reads as TGTGCCTGGGGGGGAGGGAGGAGCCCCAATGAGCAGTTCTTC.

The V call is TRBV4-1, the J call TRBJ2-7; 7 bases are a match to TRBD2. CDR3 length: 16 amino acids. Germline trimming cut 3 bases from V and 0 bases from J; bases unmatched to any gene: 8. Germline V gene data show CDR1 as MGHRA and CDR2 as YSYEKL. The CDR3 region is CASSQLGAGDSYEQYF. The DNA of the CDR3 is TGCGCCAGCAGCCAGCTGGGTGCGGGAGACTCCTACGAGCAGTACTTC.

The chain employs TRBV4-1 and TRBJ1-2; no clear D. There are 15 residues in the CDR3. The germline V and J ends were trimmed by 0 bases and 0 bases, with 8 bases remaining between them. Germline values: CDR1 MGHRA, CDR2 YSYEKL. Here the CDR3 reads CASSQERSANYGYTF. The CDR3 DNA reads TGCGCCAGCAGCCAAGAGCGATCGGCTAACTATGGCTACACCTTC.

The chain recombines TRBV7-9 with TRBJ1-2; no clear D gene. The CDR3 extends over 14 amino acids. The V end lost 3 bases, the J end lost 0 bases, and 8 bases lay between the germline ends. Germline CDR1 and CDR2: SEHNR and FQNEAQ (reference sequence). This CDR3 reads CASSFDWANYGYTF. As DNA, the CDR3 is TGTGCCAGCAGCTTTGATTGGGCTAACTATGGCTACACCTTC. Full variable domain (outside the CDR3, taken from reference TRBV7-9 and TRBJ1-2): DTGVSQNPRHKITKRGQNVTFRCDPISEHNRLYWYRQTLGQGPEFLTYFQNEAQLEKSRLLSDRFSAERPKGSFSTLEIQRTEQGDSAMYLCASSFDWANYGYTFGSGTRLTVV.

This clonotype is a singleton in its sample. CDR3 loop: CASSYGGASDTQYF. As DNA, the CDR3 is TGTGCCAGCAGTTATGGGGGGGCCTCAGATACGCAGTATTTT. The rearrangement uses TRBV6-5 and TRBJ2-3; a weak D match, TRBD2 (7 bases). CDR1 is MNHEY and CDR2 is SVGAGI in the germline V gene. The CDR3 covers 14 residues. V was shortened by 3 bases and J by 4 bases, with 11 bases between the two germline ends.

This clonotype appeared a single time. The chain recombines TRBV6-5 with TRBJ2-5, with D perhaps matching TRBD1 (6 bases). The ends were cut back, 6 bases at V and 5 bases at J, with 19 bases in the middle. The CDR3 totals 15 residues. From germline, CDR1 is MNHEY and CDR2 SVGAGI. The CDR3 is CASSPDRRRRETQYF. The CDR3 DNA reads TGTGCCAGCAGCCCCGACAGGCGGAGGAGGGAGACCCAGTACTTC.

V is TRBV20-1 and J is TRBJ1-2, with TRBD1 as a possible D gene (5 bases). The CDR3 is made up of 13 amino acids. V shed 5 bases and J shed 3 bases, with 13 bases lying between them. Germline V gives CDR1 DFQATT, CDR2 SNEGSKA (reference sequence). The CDR3 nucleotides read TGCAGTGCTCCTTATAAAGGGGACTATGGCTACACCTTC. Translation: CSAPYKGDYGYTF.

V and J are TRBV29-1 and TRBJ2-4; TRBD1 is a possible D gene (6 bases). Germline values: CDR1 SQVTM, CDR2 ANQGSEA. This CDR3 is built from 13 residues. The V gene lost 4 bases and the J gene lost 4 bases, with 11 bases spanning the gap. DNA of the CDR3: TGCAGCGTTGGATTGGACAGTAAAAACATTCAGTACTTC. As protein: CSVGLDSKNIQYF. The complete variable domain, with remaining parts taken from reference TRBV29-1 and TRBJ2-4, reads SAVISQKPSRDICQRGTSLTIQCQVDSQVTMMFWYRQQPGQSLTLIATANQGSEATYESGFVIDKFPISRPNLTFSTLTVSNMSPEDSSIYLCSVGLDSKNIQYFGAGTRLSVL.

In regard to this clonotype: The CDR3 does not end in the conserved phenylalanine or tryptophan, so this is likely a read error. This chain uses TRBV25-1 with TRBJ1-1; D not resolved. Trimming pared 11 bases from V and 4 bases from J, leaving 8 bases between. Germline CDR1 MGHDK, CDR2 SYGVNS. The CDR3 is 10 amino acids. The CDR3 nucleotides read TGTGCCTCTCGGAGCACTGAAGCTTTCTCT. Translation gives CASRSTEAFS.

The rearrangement uses TRBV20-1 and TRBJ2-7, with 12 bases aligning to TRBD2. J lost 1 base, V lost 0 bases, and 7 bases had no gene match. The CDR3 extends over 17 amino acids. In germline, CDR1 is DFQATT, CDR2 SNEGSKA (reference sequence). Here the CDR3 reads CSARDSEGLAGSYEQYF. The CDR3 nucleotides are TGCAGTGCTAGAGATTCCGAAGGACTAGCGGGGTCCTACGAGCAGTACTTC.